Listed below are T cell receptor beta chains from one sample, sequenced in a study of T cells after yellow fever vaccination. TCRdb called the 5' RACE reads again in MiXCR, with one record for every CDR3 protein. Among approximately 580,000 distinct CDR3 sequences listed, about a sixth were seen once. Sequencing used PBMCs, obtained about 5 days after the first yellow fever vaccination. The receptors were sampled from a man aged 18 to 35 who received the YFV17D yellow fever vaccine. The CDR3 runs from the conserved cysteine through the conserved F or W. Expanded clones get a size class; other rows say once, few or many, or leave the size out.

v_gene,abundance,j_gene,CDR3aa
TRBV28,few,TRBJ2-1,CASRPHPGQGATLSYNEQFF
TRBV12-3/TRBV12-4,.,TRBJ2-1,CASSFQRESSYNEQFF
TRBV27,few,TRBJ1-5,CASSLSLRRQTRSNQPQHF
TRBV6-1,few,TRBJ2-2,CASKTRAGTGELFF
TRBV7-2,.,TRBJ2-6,CASSPRRSGANVLTF
TRBV7-8,.,TRBJ2-5,CASSSSVPGAETQYF
TRBV5-1,.,TRBJ1-6,CASGWDTPLSPLHF
TRBV20-1,.,TRBJ2-5,CSAPGQGAETQYF
TRBV6-5,.,TRBJ1-6,CASSYLPPRDSYNSPLHF
TRBV20-1,once,TRBJ1-5,CSARGPGQGTHSNQPQHF
TRBV29-1,.,TRBJ1-1,CSGRGQGRAEAFF
TRBV7-3,many,TRBJ2-1,CASSTRRLLPRGNSYNEQFF
TRBV5-1,.,TRBJ2-6,CASSLLGLPSGANVLTF
TRBV3-1,few,TRBJ2-7,CASSRATEQYF
TRBV7-6,few,TRBJ2-1,CASSHLGSRSSYNEQFF
TRBV5-1,few,TRBJ2-2,CASSEDGTGELFF
TRBV7-6,.,TRBJ1-1,CASREGQRNTEAFF
TRBV6-2/TRBV6-3,.,TRBJ2-2,CASRHTGGTGELFF
TRBV10-2,few,TRBJ1-1,CASSESSVGQVQTEAFF
TRBV20-1,few,TRBJ1-4,CSARDPGIVNEKLFF
TRBV7-2,.,TRBJ2-5,CASSPDPRDETQYF
TRBV5-1,.,TRBJ2-6,CASYLIPGISGANVLTF
TRBV5-1,many,TRBJ2-1,CASSLATEQFF
TRBV29-1,few,TRBJ1-1,CSAPPGQGNTEAFF
TRBV7-9,few,TRBJ2-3,CASTEGGQVDTQYF
TRBV5-4,.,TRBJ2-3,CASSLGPSKTDTQYF
TRBV7-8,.,TRBJ1-6,CASSLGTGGSYNSPLHF
TRBV6-1,.,TRBJ2-3,CASRKLTGSSDTQYF
TRBV7-2,.,TRBJ1-2,CASSRVGAYGYTF
TRBV6-5,.,TRBJ2-1,CASSYSSTSGGNEQFF
TRBV7-8,many,TRBJ2-7,CASSVGSGQGSYEQYF